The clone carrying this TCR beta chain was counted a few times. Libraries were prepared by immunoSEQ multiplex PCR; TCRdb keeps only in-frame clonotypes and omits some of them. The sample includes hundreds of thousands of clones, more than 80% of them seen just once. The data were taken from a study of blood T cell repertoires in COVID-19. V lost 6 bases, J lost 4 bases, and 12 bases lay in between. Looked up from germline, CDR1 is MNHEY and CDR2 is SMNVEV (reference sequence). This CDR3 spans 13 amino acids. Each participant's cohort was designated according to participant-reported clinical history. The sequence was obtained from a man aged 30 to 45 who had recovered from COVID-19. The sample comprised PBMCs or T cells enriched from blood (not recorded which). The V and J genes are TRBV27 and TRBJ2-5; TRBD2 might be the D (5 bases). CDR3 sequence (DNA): TGTGCCAGCAGGAAACTAGGTCCAGAGACCCAGTACTTC. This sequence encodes CASRKLGPETQYF.